One sample yielded the 18 T cell receptor beta chains listed below, sequenced in a study of shared clonotypes between healthy human individuals. Clones were read by immunoSEQ multiplex PCR, and TCRdb kept only the in-frame ones, dropping some. In the table there are fewer than 400,000 clones, under 80% of which are singletons. Material for sequencing was memory CD4+ T cells sorted from blood. Subset reported: CD45RA-negative fraction. These receptors were collected from a man aged 25 to 45 in good health.

The chain is built from TRBV7-2 and TRBJ2-2; D might be TRBD2 (6 bases). Germline V CDR1 and CDR2: SGHTA, FQGNSA. The CDR3 sequence is 14 residues long. The V end was cut by 2 bases, the J end by 4 bases, with 8 bases between. CDR3 nucleotide sequence: TGTGCCAGCAGCTTACACGGGAGCACCGGGGAGCTGTTTTTT. Translated: CASSLHGSTGELFF.

This chain links TRBV5-5 with TRBJ2-2, with D unresolved. Germline V CDR1 and CDR2: SGHKS, YYEKEE (reference sequence). This CDR3 has 16 amino acids. Between the trimmed V and J ends, which lost 4 bases and 0 bases, there was a span of 13 bases. The CDR3 is CASSPDPWANTGELFF. CDR3 coding DNA: TGTGCCAGCAGCCCCGACCCCTGGGCGAACACCGGGGAGCTGTTTTTT.

In this sample, this clone turned up once. CDR3 sequence (DNA): TGTGCCAGCAGTGTGAAGTTGAACACTGAAGCTTTCTTT. Its translation is CASSVKLNTEAFF. V usage is TRBV28 and J usage is TRBJ1-1; D not resolved. The CDR3 has 13 amino acids. Germline CDR1 is MDHEN and CDR2 is SYDVKM. V was clipped by 5 bases and J by 0 bases, with 7 bases between them.

The chain has TRBV6-1 and TRBJ2-3, with 10 bases lining up with TRBD2. Germline V gene lookup returns CDR1 MNHNS and CDR2 SASEGT. CDR3 length: 14 amino acids. The V and J ends lost 7 bases and 6 bases, in that order; junction bases with no gene match: 7. CDR3 residues: CASIRAGGPDTQYF. In DNA form, the CDR3 reads TGTGCCAGCATACGAGCGGGAGGGCCGGATACGCAGTATTTT.

This clone was counted once. The chain employs TRBV4-3 and TRBJ1-1, with D uncertain. Trimming removed 1 base from V and 2 bases from J, with 8 bases in between. Per germline, CDR1 LGHNA and CDR2 YSLEER. This CDR3 spans 14 amino acids. The CDR3 nucleotides read TGCGCCAGCAGCCAAGGATTAGGAAACACTGAAGCTTTCTTT. This encodes CASSQGLGNTEAFF.

The count of this clone is one. The rearrangement joins TRBV6-1 to TRBJ2-1, with D uncertain. CDR1 and CDR2 from the germline V gene are MNHNS and SASEGT. The CDR3 is made up of 11 amino acids. Trimming pared 7 bases from V and 9 bases from J, leaving 10 bases between. The DNA of the CDR3 is TGTGCCAGCACCCAAGTCATTGAGCAGTTCTTC. It is translated as CASTQVIEQFF.

About this clone: Other DNA sequences within the sample encode an identical CDR3. This chain uses TRBV27 with TRBJ2-2; no clear D. V shed 3 bases and J shed 5 bases, with 7 bases lying between them. Germline values: CDR1 MNHEY, CDR2 SMNVEV (reference sequence). This CDR3 is 13 amino acids long. Here the CDR3 reads CASSLLGTGELFF. For the CDR3, the DNA is TGTGCCAGCAGTTTGTTGGGAACCGGGGAGCTGTTTTTT.

The chain employs TRBV7-9 and TRBJ2-7; D call uncertain. The CDR3 totals 12 residues. CDR1 and CDR2 from the germline V gene are SEHNR and FQNEAQ (reference sequence). V was pared by 0 bases and J by 11 bases, with 11 bases between. The CDR3 reads CASSLALGQEYF. Written as DNA, the CDR3 is TGTGCCAGCAGCTTAGCGTTAGGCCAGGAGTACTTC.

The chain has TRBV10-2 and TRBJ1-1; 9 bases are shared with TRBD1. The germline CDR1 and CDR2 sequences are WSHSY and SAAADI. The V segment lost 6 bases and the J segment 6 bases; nucleotides outside the gene matches: 11. The CDR3 loop spans 15 amino acids. The CDR3 nucleotides read TGCGCCAGCAGCCACACCCCGGGACAGGGCGCTGAAGCTTTCTTT. Its translation: CASSHTPGQGAEAFF.

This sequence joins TRBV18 and TRBJ2-5, with a tentative D call TRBD1 (6 bases). The CDR3 loop spans 15 amino acids. Germline V lookup: CDR1 KGHSH, CDR2 LQKENI. V was trimmed by 6 bases and J by 2 bases, leaving 16 bases between them. This chain's CDR3 is CASSRRIQGQETQYF. CDR3 sequence (DNA): TGTGCCAGCTCCCGCAGGATACAGGGTCAAGAGACCCAGTACTTC.

In regard to this clone: Other DNA sequences in the same sample also yield this CDR3. The chain is built from TRBV5-1 and TRBJ1-1; no reliable D call. V was cut by 2 bases and J by 0 bases, with 8 bases left in between. There are 14 residues in the CDR3. Per the germline V gene, CDR1 is SGHRS and CDR2 is YFSETQ. CDR3 sequence reads: CASSLDRVNTEAFF. The CDR3 region has the DNA TGCGCCAGCAGCTTAGACCGTGTGAACACTGAAGCTTTCTTT.

This chain's CDR3 is CASSWGGGTNEQFF. CDR3 nucleotides: TGTGCCAGCAGTTGGGGGGGCGGGACGAATGAGCAGTTCTTC. This chain connects TRBV6-6 to TRBJ2-1, with D perhaps TRBD2 (7 bases). The germline gives CDR1 MNHNY, CDR2 SVGAGI (reference sequence). This CDR3 comprises 14 residues. Between the trimmed V and J ends, which lost 4 bases and 7 bases, there was a span of 14 bases.

V and J are TRBV28 and TRBJ1-2; tentative D call: TRBD1 (6 bases). V gave up 3 bases and J gave up 4 bases, with 24 bases separating them. The germline gives CDR1 MDHEN, CDR2 SYDVKM. The CDR3 spans 18 residues. The CDR3 DNA is TGTGCCAGCAGTTTCCCGCCTGGAGGGGGGGCTCATAGCTATGGCTACACCTTC. Protein product: CASSFPPGGGAHSYGYTF.

V usage is TRBV4-1 and J usage is TRBJ1-5; no reliable D call. This CDR3 has 15 amino acids. V lost 1 base to trimming and J lost 2 bases, with 9 bases between them. CDR1 is MGHRA and CDR2 is YSYEKL in the germline V gene. CDR3 nucleotides: TGCGCCAGCAGCCAAGGTTTGGTAGGCAATCAGCCCCAGCATTTT. Its protein product is CASSQGLVGNQPQHF.

The chain links TRBV18 to TRBJ2-4; 8 bases agree with TRBD2. The V segment lost 6 bases and the J segment 8 bases; nucleotides outside the gene matches: 6. The V gene's germline CDR1 is KGHSH and CDR2 LQKENI. The CDR3 is 13 residues long. CDR3 region: CASSMSREDIQYF. For the CDR3, the DNA is TGTGCCAGCTCCATGTCGCGGGAGGACATTCAGTACTTC.

CDR3 DNA sequence: TGTGCCAGCAGTGGCTGGCAGGGACATGAGCAGTTCTTC. The encoded protein is CASSGWQGHEQFF. The chain carries TRBV28 and TRBJ2-1; D is tentatively TRBD1 or TRBD2 (5 bases each). V lost 5 bases and J lost 8, with 13 bases in between. Germline CDR1 MDHEN, CDR2 SYDVKM. This CDR3 has 13 residues.

A few counts support this clone. The gene calls are TRBV7-9 and TRBJ2-4; TRBD1 aligns across 8 bases. V lost 5 bases to trimming and J lost 1 base; unmatched junction nucleotides: 7. CDR3 size: 16 residues. Per germline, CDR1 SEHNR and CDR2 FQNEAQ (reference sequence). The CDR3 here is CASSLGQGLAKNIQYF. The CDR3 region has the DNA TGTGCCAGCAGCCTCGGACAGGGCCTTGCCAAAAACATTCAGTACTTC.

This chain links TRBV29-1 with TRBJ1-4; 7 nucleotides align to TRBD1. CDR1 and CDR2 (germline): SQVTM, ANQGSEA. V was pared by 6 bases and J by 3 bases, with 7 bases of the junction left unmatched. The CDR3 totals 14 residues. CDR3 region: CSVNRGPANEKLFF. The CDR3 DNA follows: TGCAGCGTGAACAGGGGTCCCGCTAATGAAAAACTGTTTTTT.